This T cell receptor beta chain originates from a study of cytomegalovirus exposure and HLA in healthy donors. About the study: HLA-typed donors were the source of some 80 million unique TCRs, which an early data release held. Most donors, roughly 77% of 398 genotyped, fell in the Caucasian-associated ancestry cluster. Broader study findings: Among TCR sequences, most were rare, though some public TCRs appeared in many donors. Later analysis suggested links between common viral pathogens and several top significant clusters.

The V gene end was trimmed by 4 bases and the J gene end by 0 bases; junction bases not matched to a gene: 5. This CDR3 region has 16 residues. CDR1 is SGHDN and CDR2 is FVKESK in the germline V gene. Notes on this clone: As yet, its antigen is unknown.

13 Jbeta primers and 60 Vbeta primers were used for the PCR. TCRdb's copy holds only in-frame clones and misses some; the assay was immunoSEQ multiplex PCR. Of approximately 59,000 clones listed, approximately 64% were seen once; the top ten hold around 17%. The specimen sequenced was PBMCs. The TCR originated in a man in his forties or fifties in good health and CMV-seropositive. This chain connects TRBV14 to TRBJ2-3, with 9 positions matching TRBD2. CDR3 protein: CASSPGTSLSTDTQYF. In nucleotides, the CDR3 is TGTGCCAGCAGCCCCGGGACTAGCTTAAGCACAGATACGCAGTATTTT. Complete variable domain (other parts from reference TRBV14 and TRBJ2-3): EAGVTQFPSHSVIEKGQTVTLRCDPISGHDNLYWYRRVMGKEIKFLLHFVKESKQDESGMPNNRFLAERTGGTYSTLKVQPAELEDSGVYFCASSPGTSLSTDTQYFGPGTRLTVL.